Sequencing of this TCR beta chain was carried out in a study of cytomegalovirus exposure and HLA in healthy donors. Findings of the study overall: Rare TCR sequences predominated, though certain public TCRs were found in many donors. In a later analysis, V- and J-gene trimming of beta chains associated with a DCLRE1C missense variant, replicated independently.

The PCR contained 60 Vbeta and 13 Jbeta primers. Only in-frame clones appear in the TCRdb table, and some are missing; sequencing was by immunoSEQ multiplex PCR. The sample has about 150,000 clones, approximately 86% seen once. About this clone: Its antigen is currently unknown.

V lost 5 bases to trimming and J lost 6 bases, with 18 bases between them. This CDR3 has 15 amino acids. Germline V gene data show CDR1 as SGHAT and CDR2 as FQNNGV. What was sequenced was PBMCs. The sequence was obtained from a woman between 45 and 60 years old in good health and CMV-seropositive. J is TRBJ2-3 and V is TRBV11-2; D perhaps matches TRBD2 (6 bases). CDR3 bases: TGTGCCAGCAGCGCCGGTATACTAGCACTGGATACGCAGTATTTT. Its protein product is CASSAGILALDTQYF. The full variable domain, its missing parts supplied by reference TRBV11-2 and TRBJ2-3, is EAGVAQSPRYKIIEKRQSVAFWCNPISGHATLYWYQQILGQGPKLLIQFQNNGVVDDSQLPKDRFSAERLKGVDSTLKIQPAKLEDSAVYLCASSAGILALDTQYFGPGTRLTVL.